Here is one T cell receptor beta chain with its context. Its antigen is unknown. This sample was included in a study of T cells after posttransplantation cyclophosphamide. This CDR3 is 13 amino acids long. Trimming left V 5 bases short and J 2 bases short, with 10 bases between. CDR1 SGHAT and CDR2 FQNNGV come from the germline V gene. Methotrexate plus calcineurin inhibitor accompanied controls' myeloablative marrow transplants; sampling was 1 year later. Study-wide findings and caveats: Later post-transplant blood repertoires were often dominated by donor CD8+ memory clones. Blood and skin or GI T cell repertoires showed limited TRB overlap. Recipient CMV seropositivity and CMV reactivation strongly tracked TRB clonality.

The method was immunoSEQ multiplex PCR; TCRdb's version includes in-frame clones alone and lacks a portion of them. Here the sample spans about 22,000 clones, roughly nine tenths being singletons. The sequencing here drew on PBMCs, taken after an allogeneic stem cell transplant with a calcineurin inhibitor and methotrexate. The clonotype originates from a female patient in her fifties or sixties who received an allogeneic stem cell transplant from an unrelated donor, was CMV-positive, and had chronic GVHD only. Some T cells could come from the graft donor. The rearrangement uses TRBV11-2 and TRBJ2-7, with TRBD2 as a possible D gene (5 bases). As DNA, the CDR3 is TGTGCCAGCAGCCCCCTGCGGGCCTACGAGCAGTACTTC. Translation gives CASSPLRAYEQYF.